This T cell receptor beta chain was recorded in a study of Ad26.COV2.S vaccination and SARS-CoV-2 variants. The assay was immunoSEQ multiplex PCR, and TCRdb's table has in-frame clones only and misses some. The table lists over 400,000 clones, about 90% of them singletons. Trimming left V 6 bases short and J 6 bases short, with 15 bases between. The CDR3 totals 14 residues. Per germline, CDR1 SGHTA and CDR2 FQGNSA. The treatment: over 15 received Ad26.COV2.S at low or high dose, single or two shots; roughly five received placebo; per-sample allocation not given. Sampling was done on day 63 after the first vaccine or placebo injection. Based in Boston, the donor was an adult of 18-55 years.

The sequencing here drew on peripheral blood, taken in a trial of Ad26.COV2.S vaccine versus placebo. This sequence was found in a person aged 18-60 years who received the Ad26.COV2.S COVID-19 vaccine or a placebo. The chain couples TRBV7-2 to TRBJ2-1; D possibly matches TRBD1 or TRBD2 (5 bases each). The CDR3: CASRFPTGTNEQFF. The CDR3 coding sequence is TGTGCCAGCAGGTTCCCGACTGGGACCAATGAGCAGTTCTTC.